This entry describes one T cell receptor beta chain. No antigen is known for it. These data are taken from a study of post-analysis software for immune sequencing data. Broader study findings: Five TRBV segments occurring more often in patients than controls included TRBV5-6, TRBV5-1 and TRBV20-1. Multiple sclerosis patients showed significantly lower normalized Chao1 diversity than controls did. Strong co-clustering by F measure linked samples that shared a preparation batch.

TCR beta libraries were prepared from cDNA with unique molecular identifiers. T cells numbering roughly 0.9 to 11 million gave rise to roughly 0.5 million cDNA molecules. TCRdb reprocessed the PCR reads via MiXCR and lists one record per CDR3 protein. The sample yields roughly 580,000 distinct CDR3 sequences, 40% to 50% seen once. Germline CDR1 reads LNHNV; CDR2 reads YYDKDF (reference sequence). The CDR3 has 14 amino acids. Trimming took 0 bases from V and 7 from J, leaving 13 bases between them. The genes are TRBV15 and TRBJ2-7, with a possible D match to TRBD2 (5 bases). The TCR was taken from a girl aged 10 to 17 with multiple sclerosis. Sample: blood. The CDR3 spells CATSRDKEVLEQYF. CDR3 DNA sequence: TGTGCCACCAGCAGAGATAAGGAGGTTCTTGAGCAGTACTTC.